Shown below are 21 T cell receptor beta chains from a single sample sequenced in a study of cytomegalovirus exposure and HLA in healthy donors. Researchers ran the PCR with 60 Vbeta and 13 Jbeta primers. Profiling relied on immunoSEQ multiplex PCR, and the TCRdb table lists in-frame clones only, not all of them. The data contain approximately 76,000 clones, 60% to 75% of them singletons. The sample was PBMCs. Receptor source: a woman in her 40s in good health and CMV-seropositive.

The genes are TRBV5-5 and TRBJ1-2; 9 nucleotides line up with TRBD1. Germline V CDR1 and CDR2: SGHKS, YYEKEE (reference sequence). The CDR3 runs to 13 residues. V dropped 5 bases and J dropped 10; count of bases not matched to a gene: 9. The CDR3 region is CASSVPGQGDYTF. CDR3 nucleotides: TGTGCCAGCAGTGTACCGGGACAGGGTGACTACACCTTC.

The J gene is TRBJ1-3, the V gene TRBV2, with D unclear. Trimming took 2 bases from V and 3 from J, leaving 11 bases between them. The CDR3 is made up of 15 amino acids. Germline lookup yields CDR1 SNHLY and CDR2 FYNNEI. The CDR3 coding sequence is TGTGCCAGCAGTGAAACGGGGATAGGTGGAAACACCATATATTTT. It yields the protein CASSETGIGGNTIYF.

The CDR3 nucleotides are TGTGCCAGCAAAAGACAGGGAATGGCGAACCAGCCCCAGCATTTT. Translation gives CASKRQGMANQPQHF. V and J are TRBV2 and TRBJ1-5; 7 nucleotides match TRBD1. In germline, CDR1 is SNHLY, CDR2 FYNNEI. V gave up 7 bases and J gave up 7 bases; unmatched junction bases: 13. CDR3 length equals 15 residues.

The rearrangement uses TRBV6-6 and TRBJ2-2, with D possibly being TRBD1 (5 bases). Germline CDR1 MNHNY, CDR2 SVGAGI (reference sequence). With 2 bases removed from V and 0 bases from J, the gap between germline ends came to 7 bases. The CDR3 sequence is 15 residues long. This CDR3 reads CASSYTDTNTGELFF. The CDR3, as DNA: TGTGCCAGCAGTTACACGGACACGAACACCGGGGAGCTGTTTTTT.

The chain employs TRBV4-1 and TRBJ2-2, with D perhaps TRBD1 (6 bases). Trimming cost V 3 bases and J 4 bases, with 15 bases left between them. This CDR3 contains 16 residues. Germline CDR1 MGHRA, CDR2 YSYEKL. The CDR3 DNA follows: TGCGCCAGCAGCCAGAGACCTACAGGGTTCACCGGGGAGCTGTTTTTT. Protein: CASSQRPTGFTGELFF.

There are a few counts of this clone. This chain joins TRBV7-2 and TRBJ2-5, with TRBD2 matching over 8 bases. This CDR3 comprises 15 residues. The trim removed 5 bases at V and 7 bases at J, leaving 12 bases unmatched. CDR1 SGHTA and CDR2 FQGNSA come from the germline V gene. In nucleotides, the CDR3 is TGTGCCAGCAGCGCCCGGACTAGCCGGGGCGGGACCCAGTACTTC. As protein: CASSARTSRGGTQYF.

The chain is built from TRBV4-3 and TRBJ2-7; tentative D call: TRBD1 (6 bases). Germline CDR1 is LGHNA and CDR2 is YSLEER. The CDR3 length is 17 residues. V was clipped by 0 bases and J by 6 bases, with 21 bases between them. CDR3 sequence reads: CASSQDMKGGGDGEQYF. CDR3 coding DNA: TGCGCCAGCAGCCAAGATATGAAAGGGGGTGGGGACGGCGAGCAGTACTTC.

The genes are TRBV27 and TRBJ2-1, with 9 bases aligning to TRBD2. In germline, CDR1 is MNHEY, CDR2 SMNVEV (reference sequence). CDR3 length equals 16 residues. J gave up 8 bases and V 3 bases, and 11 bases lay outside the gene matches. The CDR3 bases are TGTGCCAGCAGTTTGACAGCGGGAGGCTTCCGGGATGAGCAGTTCTTC. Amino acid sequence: CASSLTAGGFRDEQFF.

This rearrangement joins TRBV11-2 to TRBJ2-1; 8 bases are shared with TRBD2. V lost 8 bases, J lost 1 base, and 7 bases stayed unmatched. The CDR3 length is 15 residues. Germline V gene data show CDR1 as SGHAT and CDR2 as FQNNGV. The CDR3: CASVSPGGSYNEQFF. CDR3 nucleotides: TGTGCCAGCGTATCTCCGGGAGGGTCCTACAATGAGCAGTTCTTC.

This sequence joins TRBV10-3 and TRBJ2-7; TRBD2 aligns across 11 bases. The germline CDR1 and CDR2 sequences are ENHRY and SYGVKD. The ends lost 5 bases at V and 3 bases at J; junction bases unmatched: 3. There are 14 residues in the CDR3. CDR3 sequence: CAISTGTSGYEQYF. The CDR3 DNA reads TGTGCCATCAGTACCGGGACTAGCGGCTACGAGCAGTACTTC.

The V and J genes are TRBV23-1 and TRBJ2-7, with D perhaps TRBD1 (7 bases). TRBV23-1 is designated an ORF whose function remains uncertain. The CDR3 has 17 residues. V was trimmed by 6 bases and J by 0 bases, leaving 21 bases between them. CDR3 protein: CASRPQGAGGLSYEQYF. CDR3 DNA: TGCGCCAGCAGACCCCAAGGTGCAGGGGGACTCTCCTACGAGCAGTACTTC.

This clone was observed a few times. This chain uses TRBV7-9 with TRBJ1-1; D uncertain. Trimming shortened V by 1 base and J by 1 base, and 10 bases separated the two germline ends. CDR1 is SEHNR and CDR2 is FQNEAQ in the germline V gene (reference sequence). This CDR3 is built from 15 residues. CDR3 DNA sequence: TGTGCCAGCAGCTTAGAGTTTATGAGGAACACTGAAGCTTTCTTT. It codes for CASSLEFMRNTEAFF. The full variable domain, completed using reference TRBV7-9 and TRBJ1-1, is DTGVSQNPRHKITKRGQNVTFRCDPISEHNRLYWYRQTLGQGPEFLTYFQNEAQLEKSRLLSDRFSAERPKGSFSTLEIQRTEQGDSAMYLCASSLEFMRNTEAFFGQGTRLTVV.

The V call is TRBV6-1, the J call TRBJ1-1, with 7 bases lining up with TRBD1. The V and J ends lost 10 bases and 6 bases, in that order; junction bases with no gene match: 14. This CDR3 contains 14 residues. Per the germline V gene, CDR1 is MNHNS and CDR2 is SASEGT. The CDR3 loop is CATHLTGIRPEAFF. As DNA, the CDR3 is TGTGCCACCCACCTGACAGGGATACGGCCTGAAGCTTTCTTT.

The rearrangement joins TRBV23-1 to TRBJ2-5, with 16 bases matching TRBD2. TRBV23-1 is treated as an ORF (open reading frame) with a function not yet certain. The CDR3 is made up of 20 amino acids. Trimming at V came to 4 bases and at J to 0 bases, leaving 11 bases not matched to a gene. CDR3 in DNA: TGCGCCAGCAGTCGAGCCCCGGGACTAGCGGGAGGGGGAAACCAAGAGACCCAGTACTTC. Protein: CASSRAPGLAGGGNQETQYF.

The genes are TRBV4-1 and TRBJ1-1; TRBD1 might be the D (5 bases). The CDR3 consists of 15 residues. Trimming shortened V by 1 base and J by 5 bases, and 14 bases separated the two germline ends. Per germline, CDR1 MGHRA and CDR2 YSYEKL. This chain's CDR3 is CASSQGSGCQTEAFF. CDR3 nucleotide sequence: TGCGCCAGCAGCCAAGGCTCAGGGTGTCAAACTGAAGCTTTCTTT.

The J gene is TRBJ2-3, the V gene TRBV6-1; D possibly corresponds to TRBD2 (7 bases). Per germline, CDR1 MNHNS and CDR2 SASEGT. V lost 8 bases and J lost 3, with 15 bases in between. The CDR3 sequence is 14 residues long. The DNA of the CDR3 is TGTGCCAGCCGAACGCGGGGGCAAACAGATACGCAGTATTTT. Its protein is CASRTRGQTDTQYF.

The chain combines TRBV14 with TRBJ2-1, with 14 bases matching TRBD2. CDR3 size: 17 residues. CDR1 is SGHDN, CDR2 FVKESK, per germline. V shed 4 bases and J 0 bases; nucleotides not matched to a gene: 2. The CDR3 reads CASSLGTSGSSYNEQFF. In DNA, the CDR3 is TGTGCCAGCAGCCTCGGGACTAGCGGGAGCTCCTACAATGAGCAGTTCTTC.

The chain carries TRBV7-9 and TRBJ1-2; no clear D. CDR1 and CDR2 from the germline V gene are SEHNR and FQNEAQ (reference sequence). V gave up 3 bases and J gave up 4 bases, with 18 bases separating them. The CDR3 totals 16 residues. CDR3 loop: CASSLGSGIRGYGYTF. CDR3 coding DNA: TGTGCCAGCAGCTTGGGCTCGGGGATCAGAGGCTATGGCTACACCTTC. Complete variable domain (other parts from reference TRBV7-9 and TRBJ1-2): DTGVSQNPRHKITKRGQNVTFRCDPISEHNRLYWYRQTLGQGPEFLTYFQNEAQLEKSRLLSDRFSAERPKGSFSTLEIQRTEQGDSAMYLCASSLGSGIRGYGYTFGSGTRLTVV.

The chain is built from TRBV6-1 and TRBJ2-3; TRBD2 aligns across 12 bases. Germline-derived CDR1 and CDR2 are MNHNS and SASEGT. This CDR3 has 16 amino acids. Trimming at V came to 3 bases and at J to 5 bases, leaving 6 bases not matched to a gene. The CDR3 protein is CASSEETSGGLDTQYF. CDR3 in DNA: TGTGCCAGCAGTGAGGAGACTAGCGGGGGATTAGATACGCAGTATTTT.

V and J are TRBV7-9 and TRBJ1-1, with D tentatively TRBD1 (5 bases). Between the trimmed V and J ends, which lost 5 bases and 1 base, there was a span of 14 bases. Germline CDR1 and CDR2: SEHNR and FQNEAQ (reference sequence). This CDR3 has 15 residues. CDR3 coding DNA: TGTGCCAGCAGCCTAATGAGGGGAGGGAACACTGAAGCTTTCTTT. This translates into CASSLMRGGNTEAFF. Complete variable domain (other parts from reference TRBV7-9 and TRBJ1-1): DTGVSQNPRHKITKRGQNVTFRCDPISEHNRLYWYRQTLGQGPEFLTYFQNEAQLEKSRLLSDRFSAERPKGSFSTLEIQRTEQGDSAMYLCASSLMRGGNTEAFFGQGTRLTVV.

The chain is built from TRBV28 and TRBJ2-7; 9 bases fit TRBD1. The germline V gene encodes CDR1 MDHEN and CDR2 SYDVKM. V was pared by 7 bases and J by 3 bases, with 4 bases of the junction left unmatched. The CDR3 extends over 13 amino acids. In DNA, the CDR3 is TGTGCCAGCACTGAGACAGGGGGCTACGAGCAGTACTTC. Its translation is CASTETGGYEQYF.